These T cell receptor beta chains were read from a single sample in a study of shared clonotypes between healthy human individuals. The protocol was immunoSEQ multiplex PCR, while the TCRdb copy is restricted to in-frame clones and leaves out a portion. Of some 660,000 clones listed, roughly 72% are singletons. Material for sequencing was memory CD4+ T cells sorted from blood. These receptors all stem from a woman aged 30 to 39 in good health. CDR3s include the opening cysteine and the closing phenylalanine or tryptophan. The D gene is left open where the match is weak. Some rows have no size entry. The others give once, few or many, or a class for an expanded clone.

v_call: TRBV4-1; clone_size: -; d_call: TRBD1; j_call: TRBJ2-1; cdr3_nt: TGCGCCAGCAGCCAAGGCCTTAGGGACAGGCCTTCCTACAATGAGCAGTTCTTC; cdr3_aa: CASSQGLRDRPSYNEQFF
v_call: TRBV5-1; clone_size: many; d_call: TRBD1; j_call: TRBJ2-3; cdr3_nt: TGCGCCAGCGGAAGACAGGGGCGATCCACAGATACGCAGTATTTT; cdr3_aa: CASGRQGRSTDTQYF
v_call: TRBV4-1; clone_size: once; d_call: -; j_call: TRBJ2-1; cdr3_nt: TGCGCCAGCAGCCAAGTATTGTTGCGGGAACGAGGGAATGAGCAGTTCTTC; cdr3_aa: CASSQVLLRERGNEQFF
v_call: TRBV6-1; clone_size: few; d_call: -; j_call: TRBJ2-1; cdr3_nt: TGTGCCAGCAGCGCGGAGTGGTTCAATGAGCAGTTCTTC; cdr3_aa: CASSAEWFNEQFF
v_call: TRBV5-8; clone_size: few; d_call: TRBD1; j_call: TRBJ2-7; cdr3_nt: TGTGCCAGCAGCTTGAGCAGACAGGGTCTGAAGGAGCAGTACTTC; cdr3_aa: CASSLSRQGLKEQYF
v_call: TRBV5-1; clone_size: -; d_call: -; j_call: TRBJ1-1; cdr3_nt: TGCGCCAGCACGGGCAGGGGGAACACTGAAGCTTTCTTT; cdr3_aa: CASTGRGNTEAFF
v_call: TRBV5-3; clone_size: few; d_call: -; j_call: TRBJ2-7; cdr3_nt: TGTGCCAGAAGCTTGGCCAGGGCCCACGAGCAGTACTTC; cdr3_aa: CARSLARAHEQYF
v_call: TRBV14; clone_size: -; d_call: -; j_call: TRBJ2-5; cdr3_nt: TGTGCCAGCAGCCAAGATGGCGCAGGGATCTCTGGAAGAGAGACCCAGTACTTC; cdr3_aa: CASSQDGAGISGRETQYF
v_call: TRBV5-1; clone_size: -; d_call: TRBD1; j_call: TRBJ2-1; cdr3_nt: TGCGCCAGCAGCTTGGTGGCAGGGGGTGGGAATGAGCAGTTCTTC; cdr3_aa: CASSLVAGGGNEQFF
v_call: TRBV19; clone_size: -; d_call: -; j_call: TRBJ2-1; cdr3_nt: TGTGCCAGTAGTATTCGATCTGGATCCTACAATGAGCAGTTCTTC; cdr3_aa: CASSIRSGSYNEQFF
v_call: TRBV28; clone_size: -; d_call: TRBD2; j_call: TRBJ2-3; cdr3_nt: TGTGCCAGCAGTATCGGACTAGCGGGGATAGATACGCAGTATTTT; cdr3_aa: CASSIGLAGIDTQYF
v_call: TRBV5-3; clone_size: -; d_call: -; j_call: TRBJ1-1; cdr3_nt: TGTGCCAGAAGCTTTGGAGGCGTAATAATGAACACTGAAGCTTTCTTT; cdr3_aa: CARSFGGVIMNTEAFF
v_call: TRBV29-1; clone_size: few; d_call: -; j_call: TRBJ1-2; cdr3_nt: TGCAGCGTTGAAGAATATGGGGGAGCTGGTGGCTACACCTTC; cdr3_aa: CSVEEYGGAGGYTF
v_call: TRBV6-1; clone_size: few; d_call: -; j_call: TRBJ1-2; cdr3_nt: TGTGCCAGCGTGGGGAGCCCAAACTATGGCTACACCTTC; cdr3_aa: CASVGSPNYGYTF
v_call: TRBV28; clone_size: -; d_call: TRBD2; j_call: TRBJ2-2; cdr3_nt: TGTGCCAGCAGCCGGGAGCGGGACTTATACACCGGGGAGCTGTTTTTT; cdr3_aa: CASSRERDLYTGELFF
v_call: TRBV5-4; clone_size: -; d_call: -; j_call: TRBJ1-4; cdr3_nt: TGTGCCAGCTCGAGAGGTGCAACTAATGAAAAACTGTTTTTT; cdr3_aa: CASSRGATNEKLFF
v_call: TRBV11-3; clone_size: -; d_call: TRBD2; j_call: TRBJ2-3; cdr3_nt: TGTGCCAGCAGCTTAGGGTCGGCTAGCGGAAGCACAGATACGCAGTATTTT; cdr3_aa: CASSLGSASGSTDTQYF
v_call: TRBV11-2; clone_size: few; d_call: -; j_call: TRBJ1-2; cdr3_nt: TGTGCCAGCAGCTCCACGGACGGAATCTATGGCTACACCTTC; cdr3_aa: CASSSTDGIYGYTF
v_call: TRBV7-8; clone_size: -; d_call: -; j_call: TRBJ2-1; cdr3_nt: TGTGCCAGCAGCTTCCAGCGTATACCCTACAATGAGCAGTTCTTC; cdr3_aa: CASSFQRIPYNEQFF
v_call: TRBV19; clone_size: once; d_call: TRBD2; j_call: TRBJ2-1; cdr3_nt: TGTGCCAGTAGCCCCGGACTAGGCTTCCCTAATGAGCAGTTCTTC; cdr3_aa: CASSPGLGFPNEQFF
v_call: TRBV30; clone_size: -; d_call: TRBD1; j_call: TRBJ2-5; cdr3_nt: TGTGCCTGGAGGCCCACAGGGGGCGAGCTTAAAGAGACCCAGTACTTC; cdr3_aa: CAWRPTGGELKETQYF
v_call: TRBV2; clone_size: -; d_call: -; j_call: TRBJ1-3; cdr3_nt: TGTGCCAGCAGTGAACGCGGGGCTGGAAACACCATATATTTT; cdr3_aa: CASSERGAGNTIYF
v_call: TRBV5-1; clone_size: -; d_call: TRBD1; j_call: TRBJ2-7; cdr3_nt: TGCGCCAGCAGCTTGGTGGGGACAGGGGTGCACGAGCAGTACTTC; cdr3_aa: CASSLVGTGVHEQYF
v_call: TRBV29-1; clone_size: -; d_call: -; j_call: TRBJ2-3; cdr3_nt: TGCAGCGTTGAATTTGGCGATACGCAGTATTTT; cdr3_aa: CSVEFGDTQYF
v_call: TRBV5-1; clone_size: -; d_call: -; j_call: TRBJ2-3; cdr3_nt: TGCGCCAGCAGCTGGCAGACCACAGATACGCAGTATTTT; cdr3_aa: CASSWQTTDTQYF
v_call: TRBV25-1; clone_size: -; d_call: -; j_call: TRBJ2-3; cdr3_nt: TGTGCCAGCAGTGAATCCCCTAGCGAGACATCGGATACGCAGTATTTT; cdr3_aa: CASSESPSETSDTQYF
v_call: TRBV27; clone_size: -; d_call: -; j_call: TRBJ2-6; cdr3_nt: TGTGCCAGCACCAATAGTGGATCTGGGGCCAACGTCCTGACTTTC; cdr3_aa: CASTNSGSGANVLTF
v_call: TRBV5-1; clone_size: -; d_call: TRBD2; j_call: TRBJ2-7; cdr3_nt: TGCGCCAGCAGCGGGGCTAGCGGGTCCCCCTACGAGCAGTACTTC; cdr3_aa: CASSGASGSPYEQYF
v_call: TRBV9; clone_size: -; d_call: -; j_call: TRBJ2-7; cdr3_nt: TGTGCCAGCAGCCTTGCGGAGGCTAGCTCCTACGAGCAGTACTTC; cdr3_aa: CASSLAEASSYEQYF
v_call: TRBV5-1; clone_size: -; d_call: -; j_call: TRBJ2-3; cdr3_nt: TGCGCCAGCAGCTTGGACCAGGAAGATACGCAGTATTTT; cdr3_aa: CASSLDQEDTQYF
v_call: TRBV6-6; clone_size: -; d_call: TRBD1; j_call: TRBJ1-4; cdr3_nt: TGTGCCAGCAGTTACTCACACGGACAGGTGGTCGAAAAACTGTTTTTT; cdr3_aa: CASSYSHGQVVEKLFF
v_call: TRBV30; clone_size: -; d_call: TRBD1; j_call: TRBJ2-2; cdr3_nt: TGTGCCTGGAGTGTCCCTCAACCGGGACAGTACACCGGGGAGCTGTTTTTT; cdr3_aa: CAWSVPQPGQYTGELFF
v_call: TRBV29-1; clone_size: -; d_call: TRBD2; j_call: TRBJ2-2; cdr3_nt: TGCAGCGTTGAAAAGGCGGGAGTGTCCACCGGGGAGCTGTTTTTT; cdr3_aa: CSVEKAGVSTGELFF
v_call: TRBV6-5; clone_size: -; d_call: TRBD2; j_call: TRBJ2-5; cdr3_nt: TGTGCCAGCAGTCTCCTAGCGGGAGCGGGGGAGACCCAGTACTTC; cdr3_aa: CASSLLAGAGETQYF
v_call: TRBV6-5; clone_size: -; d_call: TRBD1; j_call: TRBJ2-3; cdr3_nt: TGTGCCAGCAGTTACGACAGGGTTAGCACAGATACGCAGTATTTT; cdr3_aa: CASSYDRVSTDTQYF
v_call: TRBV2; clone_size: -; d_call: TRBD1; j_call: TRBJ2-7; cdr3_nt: TGTGCCGCGCGGCACGGGACAGGGATCTACGAGCAGTACTTC; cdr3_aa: CAARHGTGIYEQYF
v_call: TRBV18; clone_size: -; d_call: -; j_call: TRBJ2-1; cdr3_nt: TGTGCCAGCTCATCGACCCCTACCACCCACAATGAGCAGTTCTTC; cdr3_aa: CASSSTPTTHNEQFF
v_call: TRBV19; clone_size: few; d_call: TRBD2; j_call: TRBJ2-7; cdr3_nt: TGTGCCAGTAGTATACAGCGGGGCCCCTACGAGCAGTACTTC; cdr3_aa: CASSIQRGPYEQYF
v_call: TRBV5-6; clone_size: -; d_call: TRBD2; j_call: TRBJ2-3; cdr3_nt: TGTGCCAGCAGTTCACGGGGACTAGCGGGAGTAGATACGCAGTATTTT; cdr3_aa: CASSSRGLAGVDTQYF
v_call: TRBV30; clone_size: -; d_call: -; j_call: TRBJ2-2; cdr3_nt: TGTGCCTGGAGTTCCCAGTCCACCGGGGAGCTGTTTTTT; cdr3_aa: CAWSSQSTGELFF
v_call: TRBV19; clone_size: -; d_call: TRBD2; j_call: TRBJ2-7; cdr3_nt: TGTGCCAGTAGTCCCCGTAGCGGTCTAGCGGGAGGCCGGTACGAGCAGTACTTC; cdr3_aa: CASSPRSGLAGGRYEQYF
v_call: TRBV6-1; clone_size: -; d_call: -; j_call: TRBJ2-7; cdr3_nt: TGTGCCAGCAGTGGTGGTAAACTATCCTACGAGCAGTACTTC; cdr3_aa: CASSGGKLSYEQYF
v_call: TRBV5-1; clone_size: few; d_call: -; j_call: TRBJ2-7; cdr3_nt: TGCGCCAGCAGCTTGGCTGGGGACACCCCCTACGAGCAGTACTTC; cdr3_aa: CASSLAGDTPYEQYF
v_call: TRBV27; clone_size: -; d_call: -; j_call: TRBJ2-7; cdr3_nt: TGTGCCAGCAGAAAAGCCGATTCCTACGAGCAGTACTTC; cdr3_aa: CASRKADSYEQYF
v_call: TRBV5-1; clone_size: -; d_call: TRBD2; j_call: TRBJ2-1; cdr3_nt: TGCGCCAGCAGCTCCGGGACTAGCAGAAACAATGAGCAGTTCTTC; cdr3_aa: CASSSGTSRNNEQFF
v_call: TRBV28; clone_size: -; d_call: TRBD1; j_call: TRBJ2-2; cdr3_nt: TGTGCCAGCAGTTTACCGGGGACAGTGGCGGAGAACACCGGGGAGCTGTTTTTT; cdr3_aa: CASSLPGTVAENTGELFF
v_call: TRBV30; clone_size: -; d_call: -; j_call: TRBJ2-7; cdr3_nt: TGTGCCTGGAAGTCGGGATTTAATCGCTCCTACGAGCAGTACTTC; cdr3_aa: CAWKSGFNRSYEQYF
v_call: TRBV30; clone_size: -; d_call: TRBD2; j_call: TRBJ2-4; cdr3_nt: TGTGCCTGGAGTGTACGGCTAGCGGGAGGGACCAAAAACATTCAGTACTTC; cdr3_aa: CAWSVRLAGGTKNIQYF
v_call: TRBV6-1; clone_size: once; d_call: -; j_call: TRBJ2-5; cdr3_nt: TGTGCCAGCAGCCGGGACAAAGAAGAGACCCAGTACTTC; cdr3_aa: CASSRDKEETQYF
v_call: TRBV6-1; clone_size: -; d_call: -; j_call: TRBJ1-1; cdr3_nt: TGTGCCAGCAGTGACAGGGCTGAAGCTTTCTTT; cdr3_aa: CASSDRAEAFF
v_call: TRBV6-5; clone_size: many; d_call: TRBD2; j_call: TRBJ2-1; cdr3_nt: TGTGCCAGCAGTAGTCCGGGGACTAGCGTCAATGAGCAGTTCTTC; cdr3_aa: CASSSPGTSVNEQFF
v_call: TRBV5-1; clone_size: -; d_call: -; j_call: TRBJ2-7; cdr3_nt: TGCGCCAGCAGCTTGGACGCCCTGAGCTCCTACGAGCAGTACTTC; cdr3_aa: CASSLDALSSYEQYF
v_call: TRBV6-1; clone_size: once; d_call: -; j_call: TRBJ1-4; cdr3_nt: TGTGCCAGCAGCCCTACCGGGATCAATGAAAAACTGTTTTTT; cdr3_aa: CASSPTGINEKLFF
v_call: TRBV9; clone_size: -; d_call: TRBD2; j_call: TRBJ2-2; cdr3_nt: TGTGCCAGCAGCGTCCGCCTTTCGGGAGGAACCGGGGAGCTGTTTTTT; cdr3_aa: CASSVRLSGGTGELFF
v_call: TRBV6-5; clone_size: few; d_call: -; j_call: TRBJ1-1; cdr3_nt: TGTGCCAGCAGTTACTCGTGGGGGACCACTGAAGCTTTCTTT; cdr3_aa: CASSYSWGTTEAFF
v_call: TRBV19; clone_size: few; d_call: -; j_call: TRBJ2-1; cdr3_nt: TGTGCCAGTATCCTAGGACACGGCTCCTACAATGAGCAGTTCTTC; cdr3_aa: CASILGHGSYNEQFF
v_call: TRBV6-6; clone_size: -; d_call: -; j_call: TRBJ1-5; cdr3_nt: TGTGCCAGCAGGGGGGGCACCCAGGCGGGCAATCAGCCCCAGCATTTT; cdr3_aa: CASRGGTQAGNQPQHF
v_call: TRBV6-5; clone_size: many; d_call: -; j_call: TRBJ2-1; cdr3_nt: TGTGCCAGCAGTTATGCGGCTGACAATGAGCAGTTCTTC; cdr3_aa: CASSYAADNEQFF
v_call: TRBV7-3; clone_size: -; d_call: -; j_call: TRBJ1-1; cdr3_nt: TGTGCCAGCAGCCCGACAGGTATGAACACTGAAGCTTTCTTT; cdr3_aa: CASSPTGMNTEAFF